The clone carrying this T cell receptor (beta chain) was detected only once. Its matching antigen is unknown. The sample is drawn from a study of cytomegalovirus exposure and HLA in healthy donors. With 60 Vbeta and 13 Jbeta primers, the PCR was carried out. Method: immunoSEQ multiplex PCR; TCRdb's copy keeps in-frame clones and lacks some. The sample contains 100,000 to 150,000 clones, approximately 72% of which appear only once. General study findings and limits: An ancestry cluster, one associated with Asian ancestry, reportedly showed fewer N-insertions than the approximately 670-donor mean in a later analysis. Within an earlier analysis, most TCR beta V segments proved productive either about 90% or about 30% of the time.

This CDR3 contains 15 residues. With 0 bases removed from V and 9 bases from J, the gap between germline ends came to 16 bases. Germline loops: CDR1 SGDLS, CDR2 YYNGEE. The TCR sequence derives from a human donor in good health. This rearrangement joins TRBV9 to TRBJ2-1; perhaps TRBD2 as D (7 bases). Sequencing was done on a sample of PBMCs. CDR3 DNA: TGTGCCAGCAGCGTAGTGGGGGGGCGCGGGAGTGAGCAGTTCTTC. The encoded protein is CASSVVGGRGSEQFF.